This T cell receptor beta chain was captured in a study of blood T cells in healthy people across ages. Alongside a J-beta primer mix, a sample-barcoded 5' primer served in a second PCR lasting about 6 to 11 cycles. TCRdb reprocessed the 5' RACE reads with MiXCR, giving one entry per CDR3 protein. The sample gives about 730,000 distinct CDR3 sequences, about 40% of which show up once; roughly 20% is in the top ten. Trimming took 0 bases from V and 8 from J, leaving 10 bases between them. The germline gives CDR1 DFQATT, CDR2 SNEGSKA (reference sequence). The CDR3 has 13 residues. V gene TRBV20-1 combines with J gene TRBJ1-4, with D unclear. The sequence came from a woman aged 55-70 years in good health. Sequencing used blood. The CDR3 spells CSARDSVGEKLFF. The CDR3 DNA sequence: TGCAGTGCTAGAGATTCGGTGGGGGAAAAACTGTTTTTT.